The entry below describes one T cell receptor beta chain. Its specificity is not known. One junction end disagrees with the germline gene, perhaps due to a read error. The CDR3 extends over 13 amino acids. This sample is part of a study of identical twins. General study findings and limits: Monozygotic twins shared more out-of-frame TCR alpha than recombination models predicted.

From the 5' RACE reads, TCRdb called clonotypes with MiXCR, one entry per CDR3 protein. This repertoire shows 500,000 or so distinct CDR3 sequences, about 20% found once; its top ten account for roughly 0.9%. The data also belong to a second study, concerning T cells expressing NK-cell markers. Per that study: With respect to HCMV, most of the eight sequenced donors were seropositive, and one was seronegative. The CD3+CD56-NKG2C+ fraction was also led by these clonotypes in several donors.

The chain links TRBV5-7 to TRBJ2-7; D is ambiguous. TRBV5-7 is an ORF for which the function is uncertain. The clonotype originates from a woman aged 18-29 years in good health. Specimen: CD4+ T cells sorted from blood. The CDR3 nucleotides are TGTGCCAGCGGCTTCGGCCTCGTCTCCGAGCAGTACTTC. This gives the protein CASGFGLVSEQYF.